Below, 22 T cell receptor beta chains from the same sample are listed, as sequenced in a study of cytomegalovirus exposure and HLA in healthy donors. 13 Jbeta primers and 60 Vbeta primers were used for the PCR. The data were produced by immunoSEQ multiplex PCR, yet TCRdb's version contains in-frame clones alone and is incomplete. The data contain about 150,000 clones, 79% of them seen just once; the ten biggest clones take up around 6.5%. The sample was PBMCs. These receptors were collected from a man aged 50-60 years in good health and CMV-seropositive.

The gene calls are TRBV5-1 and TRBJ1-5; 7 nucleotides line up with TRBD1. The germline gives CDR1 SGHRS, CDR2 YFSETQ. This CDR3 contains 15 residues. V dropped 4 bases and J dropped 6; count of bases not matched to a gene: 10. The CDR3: CASSPGRGEGQPQHF. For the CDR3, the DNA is TGCGCCAGCAGCCCCGGCAGGGGGGAAGGTCAGCCCCAGCATTTT.

The CDR3 DNA sequence: TGTGCCAGCAGCCTCCCCTTGGGCGGGATGGGCAATGAGCAGTTCTTC. As protein: CASSLPLGGMGNEQFF. This chain links TRBV28 with TRBJ2-1; D is possibly TRBD2 (6 bases). Trimming removed 6 bases at V and 6 bases at J, with 21 bases between. The length of the CDR3 is 16 residues. Looked up from germline, CDR1 is MDHEN and CDR2 is SYDVKM.

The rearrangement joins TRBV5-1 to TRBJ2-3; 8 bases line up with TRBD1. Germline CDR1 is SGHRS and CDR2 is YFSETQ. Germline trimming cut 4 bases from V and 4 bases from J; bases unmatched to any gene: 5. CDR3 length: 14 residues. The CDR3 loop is CASSEDRAADTQYF. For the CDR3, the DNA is TGCGCCAGCAGCGAGGACAGGGCGGCAGATACGCAGTATTTT.

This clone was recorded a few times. The chain's CDR3 is CASSRQITNTGELFF. The CDR3 DNA follows: TGTGCCTCTTCGAGACAGATCACTAACACCGGGGAGCTGTTTTTT. The chain recombines TRBV30 with TRBJ2-2; a possible D gene is TRBD1 (5 bases). V lost 7 bases, J lost 2 bases, and 17 bases lay in between. This CDR3 is 15 amino acids long. Germline V gives CDR1 GTSNPN, CDR2 SVGIG (reference sequence).

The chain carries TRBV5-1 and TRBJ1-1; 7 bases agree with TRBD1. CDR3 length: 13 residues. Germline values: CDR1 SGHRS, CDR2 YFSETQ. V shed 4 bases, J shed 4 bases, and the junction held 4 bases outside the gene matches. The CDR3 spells CASSVGGLTEAFF. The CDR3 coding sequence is TGCGCCAGCAGCGTAGGGGGCCTCACTGAAGCTTTCTTT.

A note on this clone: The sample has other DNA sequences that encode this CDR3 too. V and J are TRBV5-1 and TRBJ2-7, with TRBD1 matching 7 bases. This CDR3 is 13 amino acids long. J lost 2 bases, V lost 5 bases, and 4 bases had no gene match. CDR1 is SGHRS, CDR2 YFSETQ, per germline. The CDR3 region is CASRRGQAYEQYF. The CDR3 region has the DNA TGCGCCAGCAGAAGGGGGCAGGCCTACGAGCAGTACTTC.

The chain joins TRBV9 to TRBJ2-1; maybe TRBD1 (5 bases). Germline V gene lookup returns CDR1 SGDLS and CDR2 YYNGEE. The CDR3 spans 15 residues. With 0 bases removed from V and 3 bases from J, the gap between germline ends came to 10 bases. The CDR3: CASSVEAGRYNEQFF. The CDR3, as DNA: TGTGCCAGCAGCGTAGAGGCAGGGCGCTACAATGAGCAGTTCTTC.

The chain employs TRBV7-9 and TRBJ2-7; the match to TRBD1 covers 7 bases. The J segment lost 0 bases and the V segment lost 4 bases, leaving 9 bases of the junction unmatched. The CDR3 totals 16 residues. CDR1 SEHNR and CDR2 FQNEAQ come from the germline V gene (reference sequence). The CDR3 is CASSSRDSFSSYEQYF. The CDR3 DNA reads TGTGCCAGCAGCTCGAGGGACAGCTTCAGCTCCTACGAGCAGTACTTC.

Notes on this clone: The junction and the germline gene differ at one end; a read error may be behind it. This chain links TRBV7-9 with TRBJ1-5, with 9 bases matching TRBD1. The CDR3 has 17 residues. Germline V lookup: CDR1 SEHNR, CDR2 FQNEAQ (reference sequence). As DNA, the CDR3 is TGTTCCAGCAGCCCCGGGACAGGGAGCGTTAGCAATCAGCCCCAGCATTTT. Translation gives CSSSPGTGSVSNQPQHF.

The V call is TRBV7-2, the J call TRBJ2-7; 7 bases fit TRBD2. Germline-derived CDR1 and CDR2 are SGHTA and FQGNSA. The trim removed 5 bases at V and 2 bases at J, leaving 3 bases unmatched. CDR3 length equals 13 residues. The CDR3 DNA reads TGTGCCAGCAGCCTCAGCGGGGCCTACGAGCAGTACTTC. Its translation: CASSLSGAYEQYF.

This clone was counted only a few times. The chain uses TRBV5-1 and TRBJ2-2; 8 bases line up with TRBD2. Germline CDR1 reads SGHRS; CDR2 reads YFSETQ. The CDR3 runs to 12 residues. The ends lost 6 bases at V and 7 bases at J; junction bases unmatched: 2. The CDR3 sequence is CASTGTSGELFF. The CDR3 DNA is TGCGCCAGCACTGGGACTAGCGGGGAGCTGTTTTTT. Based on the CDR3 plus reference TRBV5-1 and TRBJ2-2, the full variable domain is KAGVTQTPRYLIKTRGQQVTLSCSPISGHRSVSWYQQTPGQGLQFLFEYFSETQRNKGNFPGRFSGRQFSNSRSEMNVSTLELGDSALYLCASTGTSGELFFGEGSRLTVL.

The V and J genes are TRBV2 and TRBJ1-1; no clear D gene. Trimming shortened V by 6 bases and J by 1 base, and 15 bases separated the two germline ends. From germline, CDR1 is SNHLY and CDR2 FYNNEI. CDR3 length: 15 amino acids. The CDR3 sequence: CASSPQRGRNTEAFF. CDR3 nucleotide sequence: TGTGCCAGCAGCCCCCAGAGAGGAAGGAACACTGAAGCTTTCTTT.

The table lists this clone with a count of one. The CDR3 bases are TGTGCCAGCAGCTTAGCTCGGGGACTATTAGGGGAGACCCAGTACTTC. Encoded protein: CASSLARGLLGETQYF. The rearrangement joins TRBV7-9 to TRBJ2-5; 7 bases fit TRBD2. CDR1 is SEHNR, CDR2 FQNEAQ, per germline (reference sequence). The CDR3 totals 16 residues. J lost 5 bases, V lost 0 bases, and 9 bases had no gene match. The full variable domain, with the rest looked up from reference TRBV7-9 and TRBJ2-5, is DTGVSQNPRHKITKRGQNVTFRCDPISEHNRLYWYRQTLGQGPEFLTYFQNEAQLEKSRLLSDRFSAERPKGSFSTLEIQRTEQGDSAMYLCASSLARGLLGETQYFGPGTRLLVL.

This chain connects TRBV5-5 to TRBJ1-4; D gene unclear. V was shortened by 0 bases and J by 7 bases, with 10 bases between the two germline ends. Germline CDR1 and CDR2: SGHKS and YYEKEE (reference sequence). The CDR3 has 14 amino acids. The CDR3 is CASSLAGLSEKLFF. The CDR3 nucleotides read TGTGCCAGCAGCTTGGCCGGGTTGAGTGAAAAACTGTTTTTT.

CDR3 amino acids: CASSRDRVGEKLFF. CDR3 bases: TGTGCCAGCAGCCGGGACAGGGTGGGCGAAAAACTGTTTTTT. The rearrangement uses TRBV7-9 and TRBJ1-4; 9 nucleotides match TRBD1. Losses at the gene ends were 5 bases for V and 8 bases for J; bases not matched to a gene: 6. This CDR3 region has 14 residues. CDR1 SEHNR and CDR2 FQNEAQ come from the germline V gene (reference sequence). The complete variable domain, with remaining parts taken from reference TRBV7-9 and TRBJ1-4, reads DTGVSQNPRHKITKRGQNVTFRCDPISEHNRLYWYRQTLGQGPEFLTYFQNEAQLEKSRLLSDRFSAERPKGSFSTLEIQRTEQGDSAMYLCASSRDRVGEKLFFGSGTQLSVL.

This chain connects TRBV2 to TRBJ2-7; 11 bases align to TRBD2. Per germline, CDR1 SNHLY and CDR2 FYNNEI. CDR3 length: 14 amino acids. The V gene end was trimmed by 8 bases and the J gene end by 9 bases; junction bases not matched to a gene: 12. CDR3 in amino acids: CASAGTSGTGLQYF. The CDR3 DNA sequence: TGTGCCAGCGCCGGGACTAGCGGAACTGGTCTGCAGTACTTC.

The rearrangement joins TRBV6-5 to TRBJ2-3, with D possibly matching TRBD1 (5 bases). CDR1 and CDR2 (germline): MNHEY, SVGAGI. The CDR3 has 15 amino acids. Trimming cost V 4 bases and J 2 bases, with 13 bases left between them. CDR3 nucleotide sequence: TGTGCCAGCAGTTCTCAGGGATTTCACACAGATACGCAGTATTTT. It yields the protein CASSSQGFHTDTQYF.

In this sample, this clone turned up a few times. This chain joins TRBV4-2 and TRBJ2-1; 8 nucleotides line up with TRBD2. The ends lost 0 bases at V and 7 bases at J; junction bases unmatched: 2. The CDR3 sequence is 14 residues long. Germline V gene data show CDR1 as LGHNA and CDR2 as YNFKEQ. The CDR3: CASSQEAGANEQFF. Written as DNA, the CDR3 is TGTGCCAGCAGCCAAGAAGCGGGAGCAAATGAGCAGTTCTTC.

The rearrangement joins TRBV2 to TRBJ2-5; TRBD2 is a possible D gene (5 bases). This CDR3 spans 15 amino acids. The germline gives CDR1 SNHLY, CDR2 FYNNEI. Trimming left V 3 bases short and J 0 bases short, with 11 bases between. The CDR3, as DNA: TGTGCCAGCAGTGAGGTCCCGGGGTACCAAGAGACCCAGTACTTC. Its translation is CASSEVPGYQETQYF. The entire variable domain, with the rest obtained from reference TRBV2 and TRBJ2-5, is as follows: EPEVTQTPSHQVTQMGQEVILRCVPISNHLYFYWYRQILGQKVEFLVSFYNNEISEKSEIFDDQFSVERPDGSNFTLKIRSTKLEDSAMYFCASSEVPGYQETQYFGPGTRLLVL.

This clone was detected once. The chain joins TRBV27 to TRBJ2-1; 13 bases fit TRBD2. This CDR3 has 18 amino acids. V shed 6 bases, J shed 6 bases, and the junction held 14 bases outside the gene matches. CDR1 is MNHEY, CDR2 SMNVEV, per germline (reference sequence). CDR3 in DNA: TGTGCCAGCAGGCCGGGACTAGCGGGATCCGGTAGGCCCAATGAGCAGTTCTTC. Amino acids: CASRPGLAGSGRPNEQFF.

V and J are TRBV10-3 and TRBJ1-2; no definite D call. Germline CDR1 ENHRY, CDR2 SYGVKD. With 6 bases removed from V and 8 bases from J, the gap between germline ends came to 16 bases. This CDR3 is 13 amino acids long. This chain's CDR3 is CAIRGLEAGGYTF. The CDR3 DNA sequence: TGTGCCATCAGGGGTCTGGAAGCGGGCGGCTACACCTTC.

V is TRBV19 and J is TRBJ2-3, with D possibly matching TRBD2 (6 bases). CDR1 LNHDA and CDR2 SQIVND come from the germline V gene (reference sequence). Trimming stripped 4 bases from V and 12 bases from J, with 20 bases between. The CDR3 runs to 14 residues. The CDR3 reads CASSRLLFGGDQYF. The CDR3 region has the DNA TGTGCCAGTAGTAGGCTCCTGTTTGGAGGGGACCAGTATTTT. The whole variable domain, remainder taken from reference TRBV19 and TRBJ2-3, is DGGITQSPKYLFRKEGQNVTLSCEQNLNHDAMYWYRQDPGQGLRLIYYSQIVNDFQKGDIAEGYSVSREKKESFPLTVTSAQKNPTAFYLCASSRLLFGGDQYFGPGTRLTVL.